The rows below give T cell receptor beta chains drawn from one sample of a study of T cells expressing NK-cell markers. TCRdb re-called the 5' RACE reads; every CDR3 protein appears as one record, without DNA. The sample features approximately 170,000 distinct CDR3 sequences, with over 20% in its top ten. Source material: blood T cells: a sorted CD56 or NKG2C T cell subset, CD4+ or CD8+ T cells, or bulk PBMC T cells (not recorded which). These receptors came from a man aged 18-70 years in good health. The CDR3 runs from the conserved cysteine through the conserved F or W. Fields, in order: V gene, J gene, CDR3 protein.

V: TRBV3-1
J: TRBJ2-1
CDR3: CASSQVAGGRNEQFF

V: TRBV6-1
J: TRBJ2-5
CDR3: CASRTYRGEETQYF

V: TRBV9
J: TRBJ2-2
CDR3: CASSPSITSGTGELFF

V: TRBV7-8
J: TRBJ1-2
CDR3: CASSLRSANGYTF

V: TRBV7-2
J: TRBJ1-3
CDR3: CASSLEGGSGNTIYF

V: TRBV12-3/TRBV12-4
J: TRBJ2-2
CDR3: CASSLEDSYTGELFF

V: TRBV19
J: TRBJ1-1
CDR3: CASSIVTGSEAFF

V: TRBV7-9
J: TRBJ1-1
CDR3: CASSFPRGTSTEAFF

V: TRBV27
J: TRBJ2-5
CDR3: CASSPGTSGETQYF

V: TRBV20-1
J: TRBJ2-5
CDR3: CSARRGGRGETQYF

V: TRBV6-2/TRBV6-3
J: TRBJ2-3
CDR3: CASSYWTSDPPYF

V: TRBV14
J: TRBJ2-1
CDR3: CASSQDSGSGARNEQFF

V: TRBV6-1
J: TRBJ2-1
CDR3: CASSQWTEYNEQFF

V: TRBV20-1
J: TRBJ2-1
CDR3: CSARNLAGGTGGEQFF

V: TRBV6-2/TRBV6-3
J: TRBJ2-5
CDR3: CASSYGDRVMETQYF

V: TRBV11-1
J: TRBJ1-1
CDR3: CASSSILNTEAFF

V: TRBV3-1
J: TRBJ1-1
CDR3: CASRVGTAYTEAFF